This T cell receptor beta chain was recovered during a study of metastatic and nonmetastatic thyroid tumors. Study-level background: Thyroid patients, malignant and benign, had repertoires compared across blood and tumor or nodule tissue.

V gave up 4 bases and J gave up 3 bases; unmatched junction bases: 12. The germline V gene has CDR1 KGHSH and CDR2 LQKENI. CDR3 length: 16 residues. This clone was recorded at least ten times. Antigen specificity is unknown. This CDR3 is also generated by other DNA sequences in the sample. Study conclusions and caveats: Versus benign nodules, malignant thyroid tumors reportedly had significantly higher TCR beta diversity, in blood and tumor.

Each patient came to thyroid surgery without any prior treatment (of any kind). Per the original data handling: The study's classifier, a distant-metastasis tool for papillary thyroid cancer, was built using CDR3 differences across clinicopathological groups. MiXCR re-clonotyped the PCR reads for TCRdb. These V and J calls derive from TCRdb rather than the authors' analysis. There are tens of thousands of clones in the sample; approximately 12% occur only once, and about 11% lies in the top ten. This sequence joins TRBV18 and TRBJ2-7; 7 bases fit TRBD2. This TCR came from a female donor with papillary thyroid cancer or a benign thyroid nodule (not recorded which). Some clones in this sample may be carry-over from other donors' samples. The material sequenced was blood. The CDR3, as DNA: TGTGCCAGCTCACTACTCCCTCCCGGGACTAACTACGAGCAGTACTTC. Amino acids: CASSLLPPGTNYEQYF.